This passage covers 28 T cell receptor beta chains from one sample sequenced in a study of OX40 agonist ivuxolimab in advanced cancers. Libraries were prepared by immunoSEQ multiplex PCR; TCRdb keeps only in-frame clonotypes and omits some of them. The table has roughly 80,000 clones, 86% seen once; the top ten hold 6.9%. The sequences come from CD4+ or CD8+ T cells sorted from blood, collected in a trial of the OX40 agonist ivuxolimab. The receptors were gathered from an adult with an advanced solid tumor such as melanoma, head and neck, liver or kidney cancer.

The rearrangement joins TRBV28 to TRBJ1-4; unclear D gene. Trimming pared 6 bases from V and 6 bases from J, leaving 11 bases between. CDR1 is MDHEN, CDR2 SYDVKM, per germline. The CDR3 has 13 amino acids. CDR3 in DNA: TGTGCCAGCAGAGTCGAGGGCTATGAAAAACTGTTTTTT. Translated, it gives CASRVEGYEKLFF.

This clone appeared a single time. The CDR3, as DNA: TGTGCCAGCAGTTACCGGGGACAGGGAGAAAGGAGGTTCCTCCACTTT. Its protein product is CASSYRGQGERRFLHF. The chain recombines TRBV27 with TRBJ1-6; 9 bases align to TRBD1. J was trimmed by 15 bases and V by 4 bases; bases with no gene match: 16. Per the germline V gene, CDR1 is MNHEY and CDR2 is SMNVEV (reference sequence). The CDR3 loop spans 16 amino acids.

The gene calls are TRBV7-9 and TRBJ1-4; 10 nucleotides line up with TRBD1. With V trimmed by 3 bases and J by 8 bases, 9 bases remained unmatched. This CDR3 region has 16 residues. Germline CDR1 and CDR2: SEHNR and FQNEAQ (reference sequence). The CDR3 reads CASSFGTGAKREKLFF. CDR3 nucleotides: TGTGCCAGCAGCTTTGGGACAGGGGCTAAGAGGGAAAAACTGTTTTTT.

The chain has TRBV6-1 and TRBJ2-7, with D maybe TRBD1 (5 bases). This CDR3 has 13 amino acids. Germline CDR1 is MNHNS and CDR2 is SASEGT. Trimming left V 7 bases short and J 6 bases short, with 16 bases between. The CDR3 bases are TGTGCCAGCACGTTACAGGCCTTGGGCGAGCAGTACTTC. Translated: CASTLQALGEQYF.

The chain joins TRBV16 to TRBJ1-1; D might be TRBD1 (5 bases). Trimming shortened V by 4 bases and J by 2 bases, and 8 bases separated the two germline ends. Germline V gene data show CDR1 as KGHSY and CDR2 as FQNENV. There are 13 residues in the CDR3. Here the CDR3 DNA reads TGTGCCAGCAGCCGTGGGGCTAACACTGAAGCTTTCTTT. This translates into CASSRGANTEAFF.

The CDR3: CACSWGTGELFF. CDR3 coding DNA: TGTGCCTGTTCTTGGGGCACCGGGGAGCTGTTTTTT. The chain carries TRBV30 and TRBJ2-2; D is uncertain. This CDR3 region has 12 residues. V was cut by 6 bases and J by 4 bases, with 9 bases left in between. Germline values: CDR1 GTSNPN, CDR2 SVGIG (reference sequence).

This clone was seen once. The chain employs TRBV7-8 and TRBJ1-5, with TRBD1 identical over 8 bases. The junction had 7 bases not matched to a gene; V was cut back by 5 bases and J by 4 bases. CDR3 size: 15 residues. Per the germline V gene, CDR1 is SGHVS and CDR2 is FQNEAQ. The CDR3 spells CASSVGQGGNQPQHF. The CDR3 DNA follows: TGTGCCAGCAGCGTCGGACAGGGAGGGAATCAGCCCCAGCATTTT.

The chain uses TRBV7-2 and TRBJ2-5; 8 bases line up with TRBD1. J lost 5 bases, V lost 3 bases, and 8 bases had no gene match. The CDR3 covers 15 residues. Germline V lookup: CDR1 SGHTA, CDR2 FQGNSA. This chain's CDR3 is CASSLGSGGRETQYF. The CDR3 region has the DNA TGTGCCAGCAGCTTGGGATCAGGGGGCAGGGAGACCCAGTACTTC.

The gene calls are TRBV7-3 and TRBJ2-7, with 7 bases identical to TRBD1. J lost 6 bases, V lost 4 bases, and 6 bases had no gene match. The CDR3 spans 13 residues. Per germline, CDR1 SGHTA and CDR2 FQGTGA. The CDR3 protein is CASSSLDRAEQYF. For the CDR3, the DNA is TGTGCCAGCAGCTCCCTCGACAGGGCCGAGCAGTACTTC. Looking up the rest from reference TRBV7-3 and TRBJ2-7 gives the full variable domain: GAGVSQTPSNKVTEKGKYVELRCDPISGHTALYWYRQSLGQGPEFLIYFQGTGAADDSGLPNDRFFAVRPEGSVSTLKIQRTERGDSAVYLCASSSLDRAEQYFGPGTRLTVT.

The J gene is TRBJ2-1, the V gene TRBV11-2; D is unclear. V lost 1 base to trimming and J lost 1 base, with 8 bases between them. CDR1 SGHAT and CDR2 FQNNGV come from the germline V gene. The CDR3 is 15 amino acids. CDR3 protein: CASSLVYESYNEQFF. The CDR3 DNA follows: TGTGCCAGCAGCTTAGTATATGAGTCCTACAATGAGCAGTTCTTC.

V is TRBV5-1 and J is TRBJ1-6; TRBD1 matches 8 bases. With 4 bases clipped from V and 1 base from J, the junction kept 10 bases outside the gene matches. This CDR3 has 18 residues. The germline CDR1 and CDR2 sequences are SGHRS and YFSETQ. The CDR3 DNA sequence: TGCGCCAGCAGCCTTGGACAGGGTCCAGCTTCCTATAATTCACCCCTCCACTTT. Translating it yields CASSLGQGPASYNSPLHF.

This clone was observed a single time. V gene TRBV6-5 combines with J gene TRBJ2-1; D is uncertain. The CDR3 loop spans 13 amino acids. Germline values: CDR1 MNHEY, CDR2 SVGAGI. The V gene lost 2 bases and the J gene lost 7 bases, with 9 bases spanning the gap. CDR3 nucleotide sequence: TGTGCCAGCAGTTACGATTTGTGGAATGAGCAGTTCTTC. Translating it yields CASSYDLWNEQFF.

This sequence joins TRBV6-1 and TRBJ1-2; D ambiguous. V shed 5 bases and J shed 7 bases, with 17 bases lying between them. CDR3 length equals 14 residues. CDR1 and CDR2 (germline): MNHNS, SASEGT. The CDR3 DNA is TGTGCCAGCAGTTTCACTGCCCCGACTGGTGGCTACACCTTC. This encodes CASSFTAPTGGYTF.

The gene calls are TRBV6-6 and TRBJ1-2; 9 nucleotides line up with TRBD1. V lost 6 bases and J lost 6; bases outside the gene matches: 5. CDR3 length: 13 residues. Germline lookup yields CDR1 MNHNY and CDR2 SVGAGI (reference sequence). As DNA, the CDR3 is TGTGCCAGCAGCCGACAGGGGGTTAATGGCTACACCTTC. Its protein is CASSRQGVNGYTF.

V usage is TRBV6-6 and J usage is TRBJ1-6; weak D call: TRBD1 (5 bases). Trimming stripped 2 bases from V and 3 bases from J, with 8 bases between. Per the germline V gene, CDR1 is MNHNY and CDR2 is SVGAGI (reference sequence). There are 15 residues in the CDR3. The CDR3 loop is CASSYGDFYNSPLHF. The CDR3 DNA sequence: TGTGCCAGCAGTTACGGGGACTTCTATAATTCACCCCTCCACTTT.

The V gene is TRBV15, the J gene TRBJ1-4, with D hard to call. The V end lost 0 bases, the J end lost 7 bases, and 6 bases lay between the germline ends. Germline V gene data show CDR1 as LNHNV and CDR2 as YYDKDF (reference sequence). There are 13 residues in the CDR3. The CDR3: CATSRDRPEKLFF. Written as DNA, the CDR3 is TGTGCCACCAGCAGAGATCGGCCTGAAAAACTGTTTTTT. Together with reference TRBV15 and TRBJ1-4, the CDR3 gives the full variable domain: DAMVIQNPRYQVTQFGKPVTLSCSQTLNHNVMYWYQQKSSQAPKLLFHYYDKDFNNEADTPDNFQSRRPNTSFCFLDIRSPGLGDTAMYLCATSRDRPEKLFFGSGTQLSVL.

The V gene is TRBV30, the J gene TRBJ1-1; D gene uncertain. CDR3 size: 13 residues. Germline lookup yields CDR1 GTSNPN and CDR2 SVGIG (reference sequence). The ends were cut back, 1 base at V and 5 bases at J, with 11 bases in the middle. The CDR3 here is CAWSGEGRTEAFF. DNA of the CDR3: TGTGCCTGGAGTGGGGAGGGAAGGACTGAAGCTTTCTTT.

The CDR3 DNA reads as TGTGCCAGCAGCTTTACGAACACCGGGGAGCTGTTTTTT. It codes for CASSFTNTGELFF. The chain joins TRBV11-2 to TRBJ2-2; D call uncertain. Germline V gene sequence: CDR1 SGHAT, CDR2 FQNNGV. Trimming took off 3 bases at V and 0 bases at J, with 2 bases between the two ends. This CDR3 has 13 amino acids. Based on the CDR3 plus reference TRBV11-2 and TRBJ2-2, the full variable domain is EAGVAQSPRYKIIEKRQSVAFWCNPISGHATLYWYQQILGQGPKLLIQFQNNGVVDDSQLPKDRFSAERLKGVDSTLKIQPAKLEDSAVYLCASSFTNTGELFFGEGSRLTVL.

This clone was seen a single time. In DNA form, the CDR3 reads TGCGCCAGCGGGGCTACCGACCTGAATGGCTACACCTTC. Its translation: CASGATDLNGYTF. The rearrangement uses TRBV4-1 and TRBJ1-2; tentatively, D is TRBD1 (5 bases). This CDR3 spans 13 amino acids. CDR1 and CDR2 from the germline V gene are MGHRA and YSYEKL. Trimming took 8 bases from V and 6 from J, leaving 16 bases between them.

The CDR3 nucleotides are TGTGCCAGCAGCTTAGGATGGGGGGGCGAGCAGTACTTC. It translates to CASSLGWGGEQYF. The chain recombines TRBV11-3 with TRBJ2-7, with 7 bases identical to TRBD2. Looked up from germline, CDR1 is SGHNT and CDR2 is YENEEA. V was pared by 1 base and J by 6 bases, with 3 bases of the junction left unmatched. The CDR3 is made up of 13 amino acids.

The chain links TRBV2 to TRBJ2-5; D not resolved. V gave up 1 base and J gave up 9 bases, with 12 bases separating them. The V gene's germline CDR1 is SNHLY and CDR2 FYNNEI. The CDR3 has 13 residues. CDR3 loop: CASSEETLGPQYF. The CDR3 nucleotides read TGTGCCAGCAGTGAAGAGACACTTGGGCCCCAGTACTTC. The variable domain in full, with the rest retrieved from reference TRBV2 and TRBJ2-5, is EPEVTQTPSHQVTQMGQEVILRCVPISNHLYFYWYRQILGQKVEFLVSFYNNEISEKSEIFDDQFSVERPDGSNFTLKIRSTKLEDSAMYFCASSEETLGPQYFGPGTRLLVL.

V usage is TRBV9 and J usage is TRBJ1-2; 7 positions agree with TRBD1. In germline, CDR1 is SGDLS, CDR2 YYNGEE. The CDR3 is made up of 15 amino acids. J was trimmed by 1 base and V by 3 bases; bases with no gene match: 6. As DNA, the CDR3 is TGTGCCAGCAGCGGAGACAGGGTCAGTAACTATGGCTACACCTTC. It is translated as CASSGDRVSNYGYTF.

The V and J genes are TRBV5-1 and TRBJ1-4; D perhaps matches TRBD1 (5 bases). CDR1 is SGHRS, CDR2 YFSETQ, per germline. The CDR3 extends over 13 amino acids. V lost 1 base and J lost 7, with 8 bases in between. CDR3 nucleotide sequence: TGCGCCAGCAGCTTGAGTGGGGGTGAAAAACTGTTTTTT. It yields the protein CASSLSGGEKLFF.

This chain joins TRBV19 and TRBJ2-2; tentatively, D is TRBD1 (5 bases). CDR1 and CDR2 (germline): LNHDA, SQIVND (reference sequence). V lost 3 bases, J lost 4 bases, and 12 bases lay in between. The CDR3 is 15 residues long. CDR3 region: CASSISDRTTGELFF. The CDR3 bases are TGTGCCAGTAGTATCTCCGACAGAACCACCGGGGAGCTGTTTTTT.

The chain joins TRBV29-1 to TRBJ1-5; D unresolved. Trimming removed 5 bases at V and 1 base at J, with 9 bases between. Germline-derived CDR1 and CDR2 are SQVTM and ANQGSEA. This CDR3 is 13 amino acids long. The CDR3 loop reads CSVRTGSNQPQHF. In DNA form, the CDR3 reads TGCAGCGTTAGGACGGGGAGCAATCAGCCCCAGCATTTT.

The count of this clone is one. V and J are TRBV5-1 and TRBJ1-2, with TRBD1 matching 8 bases. The V gene's germline CDR1 is SGHRS and CDR2 YFSETQ. This CDR3 has 14 residues. Trimming took 2 bases from V and 4 from J; bases not matched to a gene: 4. CDR3 sequence: CASSLQGGGYGYTF. The CDR3 bases are TGCGCCAGCAGCTTACAGGGGGGAGGCTATGGCTACACCTTC.

J is TRBJ2-3 and V is TRBV4-1; 9 bases line up with TRBD2. The germline CDR1 and CDR2 sequences are MGHRA and YSYEKL. CDR3 length equals 17 residues. Unmatched junction bases numbered 18, after V lost 8 bases and J lost 6 bases. The CDR3 sequence: CASRRGGGADFYDTQYF. In nucleotides, the CDR3 is TGCGCCAGCCGGCGGGGCGGGGGGGCCGATTTTTACGATACGCAGTATTTT.

V usage is TRBV4-3 and J usage is TRBJ1-1; possible D gene TRBD1, 6 bases. V was pared by 0 bases and J by 3 bases, with 20 bases between. Per germline, CDR1 LGHNA and CDR2 YSLEER. The length of the CDR3 is 18 residues. The CDR3 coding sequence is TGCGCCAGCAGCCAAGATTGCGGACAGACTCGATCTGACACTGAAGCTTTCTTT. Its protein product is CASSQDCGQTRSDTEAFF.